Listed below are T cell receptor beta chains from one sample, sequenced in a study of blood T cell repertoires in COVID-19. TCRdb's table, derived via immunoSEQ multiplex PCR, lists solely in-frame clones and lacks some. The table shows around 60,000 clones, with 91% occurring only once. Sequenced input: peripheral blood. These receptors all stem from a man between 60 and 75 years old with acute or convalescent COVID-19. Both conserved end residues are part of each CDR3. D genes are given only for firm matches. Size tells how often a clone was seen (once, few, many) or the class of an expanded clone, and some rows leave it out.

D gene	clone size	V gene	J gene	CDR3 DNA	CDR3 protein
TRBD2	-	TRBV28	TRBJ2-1	TGTGCCAGCAGGCGCTCGGGACTAGCGGGAGGAGATGAGCAGTTCTTC	CASRRSGLAGGDEQFF
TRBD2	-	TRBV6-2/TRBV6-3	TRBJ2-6	TGTGCCAGCAGTTTCCCCGGGACTAGCGTCGAAGGGGGATCTGGGGCCAACGTCCTGACTTTC	CASSFPGTSVEGGSGANVLTF
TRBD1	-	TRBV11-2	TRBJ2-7	TGTGCCAGCAGCTTGGCCACGGGACAGGGCTCCTACGAGCAGTACTTC	CASSLATGQGSYEQYF
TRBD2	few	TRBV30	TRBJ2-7	TGTGCCTGGGGGGTAATCCCGGGACTAGCGGACTACGAGCAGTACTTC	CAWGVIPGLADYEQYF
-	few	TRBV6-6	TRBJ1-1	TGTGCCAGCAGCCGAGGGGGGACGAACACTGAAGCTTTCTTT	CASSRGGTNTEAFF
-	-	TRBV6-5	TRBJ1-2	TGTGCCAGCAGTTACGGTGGCGGCTGGGCAGGGGTTGGCTACACCTTC	CASSYGGGWAGVGYTF
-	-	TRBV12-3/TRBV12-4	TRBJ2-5	TGTGCCAGCAAAATCGGAGAGACCCAGTACTTC	CASKIGETQYF
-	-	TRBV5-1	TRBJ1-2	TGCGCCAGCAGCGAAGACACCAACTATGGCTACACCTTC	CASSEDTNYGYTF
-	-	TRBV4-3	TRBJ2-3	TGCGCCAGCAGCCAAGGACCGGGTCCTAGCACAGATACGCAGTATTTT	CASSQGPGPSTDTQYF
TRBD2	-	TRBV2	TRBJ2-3	TGTGCCAGCAGTGAGCTAGCGGGAGTCGGCACAGATACGCAGTATTTT	CASSELAGVGTDTQYF
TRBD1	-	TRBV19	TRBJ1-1	TGTGCCAGTAGTAGGAGGGGGCCGGACACTGAAGCTTTCTTT	CASSRRGPDTEAFF
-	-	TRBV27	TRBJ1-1	TGTGCCAGCAGTTTATTGGGCAGGGAAGCTTTCTTT	CASSLLGREAFF
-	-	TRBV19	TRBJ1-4	TGTGCCAGTAGTATCTCAGGGGATACTAATGAAAAACTGTTTTTT	CASSISGDTNEKLFF
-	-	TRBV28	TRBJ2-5	TGTGCCAGCAGTTTAATGAACCCAGGGACCCAGTACTTC	CASSLMNPGTQYF
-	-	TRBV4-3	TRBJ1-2	TGCGCCAGCAGCCAAGACGGGGGAAATGGCTACACCTTC	CASSQDGGNGYTF
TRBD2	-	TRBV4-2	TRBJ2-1	TGTGCCAGCAGGACTAGCGGGAGCGGGAATGAGCAGTTCTTC	CASRTSGSGNEQFF
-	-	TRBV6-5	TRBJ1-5	TGTGCCAGCAGAAAAAGTCCGGGTAGCAATCAGCCCCAGCATTTT	CASRKSPGSNQPQHF
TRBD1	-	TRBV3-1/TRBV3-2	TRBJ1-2	TGTGCCAGCAGCCAAGATCACAGGGGGAACTATGGCTACACCTTC	CASSQDHRGNYGYTF
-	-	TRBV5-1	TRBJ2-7	TGCGCCAGCAGCTTGTGGGCAGGGGGGTCCTACGAGCAGTACTTC	CASSLWAGGSYEQYF
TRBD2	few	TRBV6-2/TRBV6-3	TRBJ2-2	TGTGCCAGCAGTTTCCGCCCGGGCGGGAGCACCGGGGAGCTGTTTTTT	CASSFRPGGSTGELFF
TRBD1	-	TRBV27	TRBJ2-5	TGTGCCAGCAGTTTGCCGGGACAGCCCCAAGAGACCCAGTACTTC	CASSLPGQPQETQYF
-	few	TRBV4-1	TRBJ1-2	TGCGCCAGCAGCCAAGAGCTAGTTACGGAGGGCTACACCTTC	CASSQELVTEGYTF
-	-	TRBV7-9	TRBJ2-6	TGTGCCAGCAGCTCGACAGAGTCTGGGGCCAACGTCCTGACTTTC	CASSSTESGANVLTF
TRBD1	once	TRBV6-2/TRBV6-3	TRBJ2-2	TGTGCCAGCAGCCGGGACAGGGGAGGCAACGGGGAGCTGTTTTTT	CASSRDRGGNGELFF
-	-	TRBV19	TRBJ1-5	TGTGCCAGTAGTATTCTCGGCCCTAAGACTTATAGCAATCAGCCCCAGCATTTT	CASSILGPKTYSNQPQHF
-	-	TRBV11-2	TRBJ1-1	TGTGCCAGCAACTTAGAGGGGAGATTAGAAGCTTTCTTT	CASNLEGRLEAFF
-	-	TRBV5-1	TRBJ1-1	TGCGCCAGCAGCTCACAGACAGGTGCCGCGGGGAACACTGAAGCTTTCTTT	CASSSQTGAAGNTEAFF
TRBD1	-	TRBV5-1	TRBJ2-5	TGCGCCAGCAGCCGGGACAGGGAGAAAGAGACCCAGTACTTC	CASSRDREKETQYF
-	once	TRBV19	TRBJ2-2	TGTGCCAGTAGTATCGTGGGCAGGTCCGGGGAGCTGTTTTTT	CASSIVGRSGELFF
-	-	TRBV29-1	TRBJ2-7	TGCAGCGTACTCCGGGACATCTCCTACGAGCAGTACTTC	CSVLRDISYEQYF
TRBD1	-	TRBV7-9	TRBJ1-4	TGTGCCAGCAGCCCGGACAGGGGAGGTGAAAAACTGTTTTTT	CASSPDRGGEKLFF
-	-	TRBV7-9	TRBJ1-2	TGTGCCAGCAGCGCACAGGGTTTGCGAGAGGGCTACACCTTC	CASSAQGLREGYTF
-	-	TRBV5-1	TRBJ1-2	TGCGCCAGCAGGGGGGGGCGTTACTATGGCTACACCTTC	CASRGGRYYGYTF